These T cell receptor beta chains were read from a single sample in a study of cytomegalovirus exposure and HLA in healthy donors. The table came from immunoSEQ multiplex PCR; TCRdb's copy has only in-frame clones and leaves some out. Among about 250,000 clones listed, around 78% were seen once. The sequenced sample was PBMCs. The receptors were gathered from a boy between 10 and 17 years old in good health and CMV-seronegative. The CDR3 runs from the conserved cysteine through the conserved F or W. The order of the fields is D gene, J gene, CDR3 length, V gene, clone size, CDR3 DNA, CDR3 protein. The D gene is left open where the match is weak. The size field is filled for only some rows; it gives once, few, many or a size class.

D gene: -; J gene: TRBJ1-2; CDR3 length: 15; V gene: TRBV7-8; clone size: -; CDR3 DNA: TGTGCCAGCAGCTTAGCGAGGTCGGGAGACCGTGGCTACACCTTC; CDR3 protein: CASSLARSGDRGYTF
D gene: TRBD1; J gene: TRBJ1-1; CDR3 length: 18; V gene: TRBV30; clone size: -; CDR3 DNA: TGTGCCTGGAATTGGGACAGGGGCCTGAAAGGGGTGAACACTGAAGCTTTCTTT; CDR3 protein: CAWNWDRGLKGVNTEAFF
D gene: -; J gene: TRBJ1-2; CDR3 length: 11; V gene: TRBV2; clone size: -; CDR3 DNA: TGTGCCACGACAGCTAACTATGGCTACACCTTC; CDR3 protein: CATTANYGYTF
D gene: -; J gene: TRBJ1-1; CDR3 length: 12; V gene: TRBV10-3; clone size: few; CDR3 DNA: TGTGCCATCAGAGATAGGGGCACTGAAGCTTTCTTT; CDR3 protein: CAIRDRGTEAFF
D gene: -; J gene: TRBJ2-1; CDR3 length: 13; V gene: TRBV21-1; clone size: -; CDR3 DNA: TGTGCCAGCAGCAAATTACCTAGCGGCGGGGGGTTCTTC; CDR3 protein: CASSKLPSGGGFF
D gene: -; J gene: TRBJ1-1; CDR3 length: 14; V gene: TRBV28; clone size: -; CDR3 DNA: -; CDR3 protein: CASSFLAGNTEAFF
D gene: -; J gene: TRBJ2-6; CDR3 length: 16; V gene: TRBV9; clone size: -; CDR3 DNA: TGTGCCAGCAGCTTCTCAACCCACGGTGGGGCCAACGTCCTGACTTTC; CDR3 protein: CASSFSTHGGANVLTF
D gene: TRBD2; J gene: TRBJ2-7; CDR3 length: 15; V gene: TRBV2; clone size: -; CDR3 DNA: TGTGCCAGCAGTGCTCGGACTAGCGGGATTGGCGAGCAGTACTTC; CDR3 protein: CASSARTSGIGEQYF
D gene: TRBD1; J gene: TRBJ1-4; CDR3 length: 16; V gene: TRBV18; clone size: -; CDR3 DNA: TGTGCCAGCTCACCAGTTCCGGGGACAGGGAGTGAAAAACTGTTTTTT; CDR3 protein: CASSPVPGTGSEKLFF
D gene: -; J gene: TRBJ1-1; CDR3 length: 18; V gene: TRBV21-1; clone size: once; CDR3 DNA: TGTGCCAGCAGCAAGATGGATCTGGGCAGGGGGTTGAACACTGAAGCTTTCTTT; CDR3 protein: CASSKMDLGRGLNTEAFF
D gene: TRBD2; J gene: TRBJ2-1; CDR3 length: 15; V gene: TRBV10-3; clone size: -; CDR3 DNA: TGTGCCATCAGTGAGTACGCTAGCGGGGACAATGAGCAGTTCTTC; CDR3 protein: CAISEYASGDNEQFF
D gene: TRBD2; J gene: TRBJ2-2; CDR3 length: 17; V gene: TRBV30; clone size: -; CDR3 DNA: TGTGCCTGCGGCGGGACTAGCGGGGGGGTTGACACCGGGGAGCTGTTTTTT; CDR3 protein: CACGGTSGGVDTGELFF
D gene: -; J gene: TRBJ2-3; CDR3 length: 13; V gene: TRBV11-1; clone size: -; CDR3 DNA: TGTGCCAGCAGCTTAGGTCGGGAAGATACGCAGTATTTT; CDR3 protein: CASSLGREDTQYF
D gene: -; J gene: TRBJ2-1; CDR3 length: 14; V gene: TRBV9; clone size: -; CDR3 DNA: TGTGCCAGCAGCGTAGCAGTAGCGGCCCCTCAGCAGTTCTTC; CDR3 protein: CASSVAVAAPQQFF
D gene: -; J gene: TRBJ2-5; CDR3 length: 12; V gene: TRBV27; clone size: -; CDR3 DNA: TGTGCCAGCAGTTCCAAACAAGAGACCCAGTACTTC; CDR3 protein: CASSSKQETQYF
D gene: TRBD2; J gene: TRBJ2-7; CDR3 length: 15; V gene: TRBV6-1; clone size: -; CDR3 DNA: TGTGCCAGCAGTGAGGGGACTAGCGTAGCCTACGAGCAGTACTTC; CDR3 protein: CASSEGTSVAYEQYF
D gene: TRBD1; J gene: TRBJ1-2; CDR3 length: 14; V gene: TRBV6-5; clone size: -; CDR3 DNA: TGTGCCAGCAGTTATAGCGAGGGGGCTGAAGGCTACACCTTC; CDR3 protein: CASSYSEGAEGYTF
D gene: TRBD2; J gene: TRBJ2-7; CDR3 length: 12; V gene: TRBV11-2; clone size: -; CDR3 DNA: TGTGCCAGCAGGGGAGGGCCAAACGAGCAGTACTTC; CDR3 protein: CASRGGPNEQYF
D gene: TRBD2; J gene: TRBJ2-1; CDR3 length: 15; V gene: TRBV5-1; clone size: -; CDR3 DNA: TGCGCCAGCAGCTTCAAAGCGGGAGGGGAAAATGAGCAGTTCTTC; CDR3 protein: CASSFKAGGENEQFF
D gene: -; J gene: TRBJ1-6; CDR3 length: 15; V gene: TRBV9; clone size: -; CDR3 DNA: TGTGCCAGCAGCGGACACACAACATCAAGTTCACCCCTCCACTTT; CDR3 protein: CASSGHTTSSSPLHF
D gene: -; J gene: TRBJ2-7; CDR3 length: 15; V gene: TRBV11-2; clone size: -; CDR3 DNA: TGTGCCAGCAGCCCGGGTGTAAAAAGACGGGGCGAGCAGTACTTC; CDR3 protein: CASSPGVKRRGEQYF
D gene: -; J gene: TRBJ2-1; CDR3 length: 14; V gene: TRBV2; clone size: -; CDR3 DNA: TGTGCCAGCATTGGGGGCGGCTCCTACAATGAGCAGTTCTTC; CDR3 protein: CASIGGGSYNEQFF
D gene: -; J gene: TRBJ2-6; CDR3 length: 16; V gene: TRBV5-1; clone size: -; CDR3 DNA: TGCGCCAGCAGGCGGACATGGGCCTCTGGGGCCAACGTCCTGACTTTC; CDR3 protein: CASRRTWASGANVLTF
D gene: TRBD1; J gene: TRBJ1-4; CDR3 length: 14; V gene: TRBV2; clone size: -; CDR3 DNA: TGTGCCAGCAGCCAGTCGGACAGGTCTGGAAAACTGTTTTTT; CDR3 protein: CASSQSDRSGKLFF
D gene: TRBD1; J gene: TRBJ1-1; CDR3 length: 14; V gene: TRBV9; clone size: -; CDR3 DNA: TGTGCCAGCAGCGTTCAAGGGACAGGGCGTGAAGCTTTCTTT; CDR3 protein: CASSVQGTGREAFF
D gene: TRBD2; J gene: TRBJ2-1; CDR3 length: 15; V gene: TRBV5-8; clone size: -; CDR3 DNA: TGTGCCAGCAGCTTGGGGACTAGCGGGTACAATGAGCAGTTCTTC; CDR3 protein: CASSLGTSGYNEQFF
D gene: -; J gene: TRBJ1-5; CDR3 length: 15; V gene: TRBV10-3; clone size: -; CDR3 DNA: TGTGCCATCAGTGACCCTGACAGGTTTAATCAGCCCCAGCATTTT; CDR3 protein: CAISDPDRFNQPQHF
D gene: -; J gene: TRBJ2-7; CDR3 length: 13; V gene: TRBV5-4; clone size: -; CDR3 DNA: TGTGCCAGCAGCTCCCCGAGTATACCCGAGCAGTACTTC; CDR3 protein: CASSSPSIPEQYF
D gene: TRBD1; J gene: TRBJ1-2; CDR3 length: 15; V gene: TRBV6-6; clone size: once; CDR3 DNA: TGTGCCAGCAGTAAAACCGGGACAGGGCTCTATGGCTACACCTTC; CDR3 protein: CASSKTGTGLYGYTF
D gene: TRBD1; J gene: TRBJ2-7; CDR3 length: 17; V gene: TRBV5-4; clone size: -; CDR3 DNA: TGTGCCAGCAGTTACGGCCCGGGAACAGGGGGCTGGTACGAGCAGTACTTC; CDR3 protein: CASSYGPGTGGWYEQYF
D gene: TRBD1; J gene: TRBJ1-4; CDR3 length: 16; V gene: TRBV5-1; clone size: -; CDR3 DNA: TGCGCCAGCAGGGTAGGACAGGGGGCAACTAATGAAAAACTGTTTTTT; CDR3 protein: CASRVGQGATNEKLFF
D gene: TRBD1; J gene: TRBJ1-2; CDR3 length: 17; V gene: TRBV5-1; clone size: -; CDR3 DNA: TGCGCCAGCACCGGGTCCGGGACAGCTACCTTTAACTATGGCTACACCTTC; CDR3 protein: CASTGSGTATFNYGYTF
D gene: TRBD1; J gene: TRBJ1-1; CDR3 length: 14; V gene: TRBV5-3; clone size: -; CDR3 DNA: TGTGCCAGAAGCTTGGACGCAGGGGGCAAGTCAGCTTTCTTT; CDR3 protein: CARSLDAGGKSAFF